This is a list of T cell receptor beta chains from one sample in a study of regulatory T cells in long-lasting Graves disease. TCRdb re-called the multiplex PCR reads with MiXCR, one entry per CDR3 protein. The sample lists roughly 560,000 distinct CDR3 sequences, more than 10% occurring once. The sample also formed part of further work on T cells in Graves' hyperthyroidism and ophthalmopathy.

The sample consisted of peripheral blood mononuclear cells (PBMCs), taken at new diagnosis, from a patient treated with antithyroid drugs. These receptors all stem from a young woman with Graves disease. Each CDR3 is given with its conserved first and last residue. A D gene is named only where the DNA matches it firmly. Clone size is given for some rows only: seen once, a few or many times, or a class if the clone is expanded.

clone_size: -
v_call: TRBV2
j_call: TRBJ2-1
d_call: TRBD2
cdr3_aa: CASSSPTSGATSSYNEQFF

clone_size: many
v_call: TRBV28
j_call: TRBJ1-1
d_call: -
cdr3_aa: CASSDHLPGIPEAFF

clone_size: few
v_call: TRBV25-1
j_call: TRBJ1-1
d_call: TRBD1
cdr3_aa: CAAGGMNGEAFF

clone_size: -
v_call: TRBV6-2/TRBV6-3
j_call: TRBJ2-1
d_call: TRBD1
cdr3_aa: CASRHRGYNEQFF

clone_size: many
v_call: TRBV7-8
j_call: TRBJ2-1
d_call: -
cdr3_aa: CASSLPKRYEQFF

clone_size: many
v_call: TRBV30
j_call: TRBJ2-1
d_call: -
cdr3_aa: CAWNGGRTKQFF

clone_size: many
v_call: TRBV11-2
j_call: TRBJ1-6
d_call: TRBD1
cdr3_aa: CANLNFPKRTGPTCPLHF

clone_size: -
v_call: TRBV4-3
j_call: TRBJ1-4
d_call: TRBD1
cdr3_aa: CASSQAPGGSTNEKLFF

clone_size: many
v_call: TRBV5-1
j_call: TRBJ2-7
d_call: -
cdr3_aa: CASSLEFSYPSYEQYF

clone_size: -
v_call: TRBV12-3/TRBV12-4
j_call: TRBJ2-5
d_call: -
cdr3_aa: CASSLEFGGQYQETQYF

clone_size: many
v_call: TRBV11-3
j_call: TRBJ2-7
d_call: TRBD1
cdr3_aa: CASSRRGPGTGETYEQYF

clone_size: few
v_call: TRBV3-1
j_call: TRBJ2-1
d_call: TRBD1
cdr3_aa: CASSQVNRGDNEQFF

clone_size: many
v_call: TRBV7-8
j_call: TRBJ2-3
d_call: TRBD2
cdr3_aa: CASSLRAGGSGDTQYF

clone_size: -
v_call: TRBV12-3/TRBV12-4
j_call: TRBJ2-1
d_call: -
cdr3_aa: CASSFYPSVGLNEQFF

clone_size: many
v_call: TRBV11-3
j_call: TRBJ2-5
d_call: -
cdr3_aa: CASSSLQGEGETQYF

clone_size: many
v_call: TRBV20-1
j_call: TRBJ2-3
d_call: -
cdr3_aa: CSASGTSVFTDTQYF

clone_size: many
v_call: TRBV6-5
j_call: TRBJ1-1
d_call: -
cdr3_aa: CASSYFPENTEAFF

clone_size: few
v_call: TRBV7-8
j_call: TRBJ2-1
d_call: -
cdr3_aa: CASSRLFGEGPYNEQFF

clone_size: many
v_call: TRBV9
j_call: TRBJ1-2
d_call: TRBD1
cdr3_aa: CASSLTLQGDNYGYTF

clone_size: -
v_call: TRBV29-1
j_call: TRBJ2-2
d_call: -
cdr3_aa: CSVDQGGAYRELFF

clone_size: many
v_call: TRBV30
j_call: TRBJ2-6
d_call: TRBD2
cdr3_aa: CAWSGSPSGASSGANVLTF

clone_size: many
v_call: TRBV27
j_call: TRBJ1-1
d_call: TRBD1
cdr3_aa: CASSLADRANTEAFF

clone_size: many
v_call: TRBV30
j_call: TRBJ1-6
d_call: TRBD1
cdr3_aa: CAWTRDRTSSYNSPLHF

clone_size: few
v_call: TRBV19
j_call: TRBJ1-3
d_call: -
cdr3_aa: CATTVGNTIYF

clone_size: many
v_call: TRBV11-2
j_call: TRBJ2-3
d_call: TRBD2
cdr3_aa: CASSLDSGSRTDTQYF

clone_size: -
v_call: TRBV11-2
j_call: TRBJ1-1
d_call: TRBD1
cdr3_aa: CAGSYGTGLNTEAFF

clone_size: many
v_call: TRBV6-1
j_call: TRBJ1-5
d_call: -
cdr3_aa: CASSPDFGSNQPQHF

clone_size: many
v_call: TRBV7-9
j_call: TRBJ2-7
d_call: -
cdr3_aa: CASSREMKYEQYF

clone_size: many
v_call: TRBV2
j_call: TRBJ1-3
d_call: TRBD1
cdr3_aa: CASRDPTTGRRGNTIYF

clone_size: many
v_call: TRBV15
j_call: TRBJ2-7
d_call: -
cdr3_aa: CATSRGGGTRYEQYF

clone_size: few
v_call: TRBV25-1
j_call: TRBJ2-1
d_call: TRBD2
cdr3_aa: CASSESRTSANEQFF

clone_size: -
v_call: TRBV6-1
j_call: TRBJ1-3
d_call: -
cdr3_aa: CASRDRSVRGNTIYF

clone_size: many
v_call: TRBV18
j_call: TRBJ2-7
d_call: TRBD1
cdr3_aa: CASSRDRGFAEQYF

clone_size: few
v_call: TRBV20-1
j_call: TRBJ2-3
d_call: TRBD2
cdr3_aa: CSARRLAGSDTQYF

clone_size: many
v_call: TRBV27
j_call: TRBJ1-6
d_call: TRBD1
cdr3_aa: CASSSRTGSSYNSPLHF

clone_size: -
v_call: TRBV12-3/TRBV12-4
j_call: TRBJ1-4
d_call: -
cdr3_aa: CASSRAGLNEKLFF

clone_size: many
v_call: TRBV6-1
j_call: TRBJ1-2
d_call: -
cdr3_aa: CASRRQWLDGYTF

clone_size: few
v_call: TRBV10-3
j_call: TRBJ1-3
d_call: -
cdr3_aa: CATSKSGNTIYF

clone_size: many
v_call: TRBV28
j_call: TRBJ2-3
d_call: -
cdr3_aa: CASSRADLDTQYF

clone_size: -
v_call: TRBV24-1
j_call: TRBJ2-2
d_call: TRBD1
cdr3_aa: CATSEAGTGSGELFF

clone_size: -
v_call: TRBV6-1
j_call: TRBJ2-5
d_call: TRBD2
cdr3_aa: CASSPGSGSVRTQYF

clone_size: many
v_call: TRBV30
j_call: TRBJ1-6
d_call: -
cdr3_aa: CAWGRQENSPLHF

clone_size: many
v_call: TRBV5-1
j_call: TRBJ1-1
d_call: -
cdr3_aa: CASSLVSGVLTEAFF

clone_size: many
v_call: TRBV12-3/TRBV12-4
j_call: TRBJ2-3
d_call: -
cdr3_aa: CASSPSNVGTQYF

clone_size: many
v_call: TRBV20-1
j_call: TRBJ2-6
d_call: TRBD2
cdr3_aa: CSARAGAGANVLTF

clone_size: many
v_call: TRBV7-2
j_call: TRBJ1-4
d_call: TRBD1
cdr3_aa: CASSYRDSGEKLFF

clone_size: many
v_call: TRBV18
j_call: TRBJ2-5
d_call: -
cdr3_aa: CASSPKGETQYF